One T cell receptor beta chain is described in this entry. The clone's antigen remains unknown. Nothing much larger sits one base from this clone, and base qualities are not available. The trial excluded patients who had a history of autoimmune disease or who were on systemic immunosuppression. Peripheral blood for TCR sequencing was collected from all dose cohorts at baseline, on cycle 4 day 1, and on cycle 7 day 1. The samples were taken from a phase I, first-in-human, multicenter, open-label dose-escalation trial of ivuxolimab. The trial enrolled adults with locally advanced or metastatic head and neck squamous cell, hepatocellular, melanoma or renal cell carcinoma. CD4+ and CD8+ T cells were sorted separately from peripheral blood before TCR sequencing. The CDR3 numbers 16 residues from cysteine through phenylalanine. The read is trimmed to its CDR3 DNA, 48 bases read in frame from base 1. A distance of 14 bases separates the germline ends of V and J, which lose 0 bases and 6 bases respectively. The germline V gene provides CDR1 LGHNA and CDR2 YSLEER.

This sample was taken from a study of OX40 agonist ivuxolimab in advanced cancers. Study-wide context: Ivuxolimab, which targeted the costimulatory receptor OX40 (CD134), was an agonistic, fully human IgG2 monoclonal antibody. Intravenous ivuxolimab was administered to patients every 2 weeks at six dose levels: 0.01, 0.1, 0.3, 1.5, 3 and 10 mg/kg. Of the approximately 54 patients in dose escalation, about 20 had hepatocellular carcinoma, some 15 had melanoma, 9 had renal cell carcinoma and 9 had head and neck cancer. In the dose-escalation cohort, over 65% of patients were male, and the mean age was approximately 60 years, with a range of 23 to 79. Prior anti-PD-1, anti-PD-L1 or anti-CTLA-4 therapy was permitted, and checkpoint inhibitors had been received by less than 45% of dose-escalation patients. Partial responses occurred in three dose-escalation patients: two with cutaneous melanoma and one with hepatocellular carcinoma. Peripheral TCRbeta sequencing was intended to test whether TCR sequence diversity was altered and clonal T-cell expansion was caused by ivuxolimab. The monotherapy dose-escalation portion (N = 52 patients) of the phase I ivuxolimab trial is reported in the paper. Broad study findings and their caveats: After ivuxolimab, more expanded clones were found on average in CD8+ T cells than in CD4+ T cells. Low levels of normalized T-cell clonal expansion were also shown by some nonresponding patients. In the 0.1-3.0 mg/kg groups, partial responders had among the lowest normalized peripheral clonal expansion, particularly in CD8+ T cells. The antigen specificity of the peripheral T cells that underwent clonal expansion was not determined. At doses of 0.1 to 3.0 mg/kg, clonal expansion of both CD4+ and CD8+ T cells in blood was seen between baseline and week 6.

Genomic DNA was isolated from the sorted cells so that the TCRbeta CDR3 region could be sequenced. TCRbeta CDR3 regions were sequenced using the immunoSEQ Assay. What TCRdb holds here is the immuneACCESS table cut down to in-frame rearrangements. Part of the clones is not present; checked against another copy, under half of the missing clones reflect an unresolved V gene, and the others are unexplained. The sample table holds 70,000 to 90,000 clones, of which roughly 90% were seen once. The ten largest account for around 0.39% of the sample. The origin of this receptor is an adult with an advanced solid tumor such as melanoma, head and neck, liver or kidney cancer. Sequencing used CD4+ or CD8+ T cells sorted from blood, obtained in a trial of the OX40 agonist ivuxolimab. This sequence uses TRBV4-3 and TRBJ2-2; no confident D gene assignment can be made. The CDR3 reads CASSQDQARIAGELFF. The nucleotide sequence reads TGCGCCAGCAGCCAAGATCAGGCTAGGATCGCCGGGGAGCTGTTTTTT.